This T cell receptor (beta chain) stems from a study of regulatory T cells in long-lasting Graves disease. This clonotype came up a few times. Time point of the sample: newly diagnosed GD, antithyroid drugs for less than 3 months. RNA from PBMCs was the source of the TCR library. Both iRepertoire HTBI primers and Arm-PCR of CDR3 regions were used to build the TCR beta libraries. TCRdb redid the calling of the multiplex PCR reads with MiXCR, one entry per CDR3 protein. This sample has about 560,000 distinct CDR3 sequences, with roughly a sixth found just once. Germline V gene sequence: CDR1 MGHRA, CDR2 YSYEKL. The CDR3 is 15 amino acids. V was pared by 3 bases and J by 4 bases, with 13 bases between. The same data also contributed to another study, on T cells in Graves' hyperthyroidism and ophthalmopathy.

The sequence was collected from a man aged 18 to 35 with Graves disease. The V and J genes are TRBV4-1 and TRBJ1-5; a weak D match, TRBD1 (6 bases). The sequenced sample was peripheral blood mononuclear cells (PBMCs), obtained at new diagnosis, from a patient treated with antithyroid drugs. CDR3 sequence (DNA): TGCGCCAGCAGCCACCTACAGGGAGAAAATCAGCCCCAGCATTTT. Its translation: CASSHLQGENQPQHF.